These 14 T cell receptor beta chains were sequenced from one sample in a study of cytomegalovirus exposure and HLA in healthy donors. Amplification used 60 Vbeta primers and 13 Jbeta primers. Using immunoSEQ multiplex PCR, the repertoire was profiled, and TCRdb retains in-frame clones only, with some absent. The table has over 150,000 clones, approximately 84% seen once; the top ten hold 4% to 6%. Sequencing was done on a sample of PBMCs. The source is a young man in good health and CMV-seronegative.

J is TRBJ2-5 and V is TRBV27, with 8 bases matching TRBD2. The germline V gene encodes CDR1 MNHEY and CDR2 SMNVEV (reference sequence). This CDR3 contains 14 residues. With 5 bases clipped from V and 5 bases from J, the junction kept 7 bases outside the gene matches. CDR3: CASSLSGRGETQYF. In DNA, the CDR3 is TGTGCCAGCAGTCTGAGCGGGAGAGGGGAGACCCAGTACTTC.

This chain links TRBV4-1 with TRBJ2-1; 8 nucleotides agree with TRBD2. The CDR3 spans 16 residues. The ends lost 1 base at V and 4 bases at J; junction bases unmatched: 6. CDR1 is MGHRA, CDR2 YSYEKL, per germline. The CDR3 spells CASSQGALAAYNEQFF. DNA of the CDR3: TGCGCCAGCAGCCAAGGTGCACTAGCGGCATACAATGAGCAGTTCTTC.

Comments on this clone: Distinct nucleotide sequences in the sample also encode this CDR3. This chain connects TRBV28 to TRBJ2-5, with 7 bases matching TRBD2. CDR3 length: 14 residues. Losses at the gene ends were 3 bases for V and 5 bases for J; bases not matched to a gene: 6. Germline values: CDR1 MDHEN, CDR2 SYDVKM. The CDR3 sequence: CASSLSGGWETQYF. The CDR3 region has the DNA TGTGCCAGCAGTTTGTCGGGAGGATGGGAGACCCAGTACTTC.

The chain has TRBV10-3 and TRBJ1-1; 7 positions match TRBD1. The germline gives CDR1 ENHRY, CDR2 SYGVKD. This CDR3 is built from 13 residues. V shed 3 bases and J 6 bases; nucleotides not matched to a gene: 4. The CDR3 protein is CAISEQGLPEAFF. CDR3 coding DNA: TGTGCCATCAGTGAACAGGGGTTACCTGAAGCTTTCTTT.

This clone was detected only once. The CDR3 DNA is TGCGCCAGCAGCTTGTTTGAGGGGGCGGCAGATACGCAGTATTTT. It specifies CASSLFEGAADTQYF. The V call is TRBV5-1, the J call TRBJ2-3; TRBD1 matches 7 bases. V gave up 1 base and J gave up 4 bases; unmatched junction bases: 6. From germline, CDR1 is SGHRS and CDR2 YFSETQ. The CDR3 runs to 15 residues.

This clone has only a few counts. This chain uses TRBV5-4 with TRBJ2-1; TRBD2 is a possible D gene (6 bases). This CDR3 has 14 residues. In germline, CDR1 is SGHNT, CDR2 YYREEE (reference sequence). V dropped 4 bases and J dropped 4 bases, with 12 bases sitting between them. CDR3 nucleotide sequence: TGTGCCAGCAGCCCCCCTGGAGGGTACAATGAGCAGTTCTTC. Translating gives CASSPPGGYNEQFF.

The V call is TRBV9, the J call TRBJ2-7; 8 bases map to TRBD2. Germline V gene lookup returns CDR1 SGDLS and CDR2 YYNGEE. There are 15 residues in the CDR3. With 0 bases clipped from V and 6 bases from J, the junction kept 8 bases outside the gene matches. The CDR3 DNA reads TGTGCCAGCAGCGTAGATATAGCGGGGACCTCCGAGCAGTACTTC. This codes for CASSVDIAGTSEQYF.

The rearrangement links TRBV27 to TRBJ2-1, with 7 bases identical to TRBD2. Germline V lookup: CDR1 MNHEY, CDR2 SMNVEV (reference sequence). Germline trimming cut 1 base from V and 6 bases from J; bases unmatched to any gene: 9. The CDR3 loop spans 16 amino acids. The CDR3 bases are TGTGCCAGCAGTTTATGGGGCGGGAGTGTAAGCAATGAGCAGTTCTTC. Its translation is CASSLWGGSVSNEQFF.

This clone was observed once. The rearrangement links TRBV5-1 to TRBJ2-5; 13 bases are shared with TRBD2. The V and J ends lost 0 bases and 5 bases, in that order; junction bases with no gene match: 7. CDR3 length: 17 residues. Germline values: CDR1 SGHRS, CDR2 YFSETQ. The CDR3 DNA reads TGCGCCAGCAGCTTGGAACTAGCGGGGGGGATTGGGGAGACCCAGTACTTC. This encodes CASSLELAGGIGETQYF.

This clone was detected only a few times. V gene TRBV28 combines with J gene TRBJ1-5, with a weak D call TRBD1 (5 bases). V dropped 6 bases and J dropped 5 bases, with 11 bases sitting between them. The CDR3 runs to 13 residues. Germline assignment: CDR1 MDHEN and CDR2 SYDVKM. The CDR3, as DNA: TGTGCCAGCAGATCAGGGTTATATCAGCCCCAGCATTTT. Residues: CASRSGLYQPQHF.

This chain uses TRBV7-6 with TRBJ2-7; 7 positions match TRBD1. The CDR3 totals 19 residues. The germline V gene encodes CDR1 SGHVS and CDR2 FNYEAQ. Trimming at V came to 5 bases and at J to 6 bases, leaving 25 bases not matched to a gene. This CDR3 is CASSQTKRGRDRVTGEQYF. The CDR3, as DNA: TGTGCCAGCAGCCAAACCAAGAGGGGTCGTGACAGGGTTACGGGCGAGCAGTACTTC.

The V call is TRBV7-9, the J call TRBJ2-1; a possible D gene is TRBD1 (5 bases). V shed 4 bases and J shed 9 bases, with 10 bases lying between them. This CDR3 contains 12 residues. Germline lookup yields CDR1 SEHNR and CDR2 FQNEAQ (reference sequence). CDR3 region: CASSSPQGEQFF. The DNA for the CDR3 is TGTGCCAGCAGCTCCCCCCAGGGTGAGCAGTTCTTC.

The chain is built from TRBV15 and TRBJ2-2; 8 bases map to TRBD2. Per germline, CDR1 LNHNV and CDR2 YYDKDF (reference sequence). V gave up 0 bases and J gave up 6 bases; unmatched junction bases: 6. The CDR3 is 16 residues long. The CDR3 here is CATSRDGTGGPGELFF. The CDR3 DNA reads TGTGCCACCAGCAGAGATGGGACGGGAGGGCCCGGGGAGCTGTTTTTT.

In this sample, this clone turned up once. The sample has other DNA sequences that encode this CDR3 too. The CDR3 region is CASSQDQGGSYNEQFF. CDR3 coding DNA: TGCGCCAGCAGCCAAGATCAGGGCGGCTCGTACAATGAGCAGTTCTTC. This chain uses TRBV4-3 with TRBJ2-1; weak D call: TRBD1 (5 bases). Deletions cut 0 bases from V and 4 bases from J, with 13 bases between. Germline lookup yields CDR1 LGHNA and CDR2 YSLEER. This CDR3 has 16 residues.